This T cell receptor (beta chain) was observed in a study of T-cell reconstitution after alpha-beta-depleted transplantation in children. The TCRbeta library incorporated unique molecular identifiers. In TCRdb, the PCR reads were re-called with MiXCR into one record per CDR3 protein. This sample has 800,000 to 1,000,000 distinct CDR3 sequences, with 25% to 30% found just once. The CDR3 loop spans 14 amino acids. Germline trimming cut 10 bases from V and 1 base from J; bases unmatched to any gene: 3. This chain links TRBV12-3 or TRBV12-4 with TRBJ2-2, with 10 bases matching TRBD2. The sample in question was PBMCs, mostly from graft donor cells, obtained 360 days after TCRalphabeta/CD19-depleted stem cell transplant. This sequence originates from a boy under two years old who had a stem cell transplant for SCID, so the T cells may come from the graft donor. CDR3 nucleotide sequence: TGTGCCACCCTAGCGGGGGTGAACACCGGGGAGCTGTTTTTT. It codes for CATLAGVNTGELFF.